This T cell receptor beta chain emerged from a study of long-term antiretroviral therapy in people with HIV. An immunoSEQ assay, version v3.0, was performed at survey level. Some clones are missing from TCRdb's copy, which holds only in-frame ones; the method was immunoSEQ multiplex PCR. Counted here are under 30,000 clones, 82% occurring once; the ten biggest clones make up around 10%. Trimming shortened V by 3 bases and J by 0 bases, and 11 bases separated the two germline ends. This CDR3 region has 15 residues. Germline V gene lookup returns CDR1 SGHRS and CDR2 YFSETQ. A word on this clone: Antigen: not known.

Treated in the United States were all of the participants with HIV. Regarding the study as a whole: Someone took the blood between about 2004 and 2018, maybe while older ART regimens were in use.

V and J are TRBV5-1 and TRBJ2-3; no clear D. This receptor was taken from a man younger than 35 with HIV. The sequences come from unsorted PBMCs, collected 0.8 years before starting antiretroviral therapy. CDR3 region: CASSSDVTSTDTQYF. CDR3 nucleotides: TGCGCCAGCAGCTCGGACGTCACTAGCACAGATACGCAGTATTTT.